The 22 T cell receptor beta chains reported below all come from one sample, sequenced in a study of siplizumab effects on memory and regulatory T cells. Sequenced by immunoSEQ multiplex PCR; TCRdb stores in-frame clones only, minus some. This table has 100,000 or so clones, 85% to 95% appearing once. Sample: non-Treg CD4+ T cells sorted from blood. The receptors originated from a human donor in good health.

The chain employs TRBV6-6 and TRBJ1-4, with D perhaps TRBD1 (5 bases). The CDR3 is 14 residues long. Germline V lookup: CDR1 MNHNY, CDR2 SVGAGI (reference sequence). Between the trimmed V and J ends, which lost 2 bases and 5 bases, there was a span of 9 bases. The CDR3 sequence is CASSYARGNEKLFF. CDR3 nucleotides: TGTGCCAGCAGTTACGCACGGGGCAATGAAAAACTGTTTTTT.

This clone has more than one count but fewer than ten. The V and J genes are TRBV7-2 and TRBJ2-3, with TRBD1 identical over 9 bases. CDR1 and CDR2 from the germline V gene are SGHTA and FQGNSA. The CDR3 has 15 residues. V shed 5 bases and J 1 base; nucleotides not matched to a gene: 4. CDR3 nucleotides: TGTGCCAGCAGCACACGGACAGGGGGCACAGATACGCAGTATTTT. This sequence encodes CASSTRTGGTDTQYF.

V is TRBV6-5 and J is TRBJ1-2, with TRBD1 matching over 10 bases. The CDR3 sequence is 15 residues long. Trimming removed 6 bases from V and 1 base from J; junction bases left unmatched: 5. Germline lookup yields CDR1 MNHEY and CDR2 SVGAGI. The CDR3 DNA reads as TGTGCCAGCAGACCGGGGACAGGGGATAACTATGGCTACACCTTC. This translates into CASRPGTGDNYGYTF.

CDR3 amino acids: CASSPQMGAGVGTQYF. The CDR3 region has the DNA TGCGCCAGCAGCCCTCAGATGGGTGCGGGGGTGGGGACCCAGTACTTC. J is TRBJ2-5 and V is TRBV5-1, with 7 nucleotides matching TRBD2. This CDR3 is 16 amino acids long. V shed 4 bases, J shed 7 bases, and the junction held 16 bases outside the gene matches. Germline CDR1 SGHRS, CDR2 YFSETQ.

V gene TRBV5-4 combines with J gene TRBJ1-1; the D gene is possibly TRBD1 (5 bases). CDR3 size: 14 residues. Germline CDR1 SGHNT, CDR2 YYREEE (reference sequence). Trimming took 10 bases from V and 4 from J, leaving 20 bases between them. The CDR3 spells CAGERGGVVTEAFF. CDR3 sequence (DNA): TGTGCCGGCGAGAGGGGAGGAGTTGTCACTGAAGCTTTCTTT.

The chain joins TRBV10-3 to TRBJ2-7, with unresolved D. V was clipped by 0 bases and J by 6 bases, with 6 bases between them. The CDR3 sequence is 12 residues long. Germline assignment: CDR1 ENHRY and CDR2 SYGVKD. CDR3 loop: CAISESRFEQYF. For the CDR3, the DNA is TGTGCCATCAGTGAGTCAAGGTTCGAGCAGTACTTC.

The chain combines TRBV7-9 with TRBJ1-2, with D possibly TRBD1 on 5 matching bases. CDR1 is SEHNR and CDR2 is FQNEAQ in the germline V gene (reference sequence). V was clipped by 5 bases and J by 6 bases, with 19 bases between them. The CDR3 consists of 15 residues. CDR3 DNA sequence: TGTGCCAGCAGCCTCCTCGCGGGGACCCAGGATGGCTACACCTTC. This encodes CASSLLAGTQDGYTF.

J is TRBJ2-2 and V is TRBV14; D might be TRBD2 (6 bases). Between the trimmed V and J ends, which lost 0 bases and 7 bases, there was a span of 9 bases. From germline, CDR1 is SGHDN and CDR2 FVKESK. This CDR3 has 14 amino acids. The CDR3 DNA reads TGTGCCAGCAGCCAAGATTGGGGGGTCGGGGAGCTGTTTTTT. It is translated as CASSQDWGVGELFF.

This clone occurred once. This chain connects TRBV11-2 to TRBJ2-5, with D perhaps TRBD1 or TRBD2 (5 bases each). The CDR3 runs 15 residues. Looked up from germline, CDR1 is SGHAT and CDR2 is FQNNGV. V was shortened by 6 bases and J by 5 bases, with 19 bases between the two germline ends. The CDR3 region has the DNA TGTGCCAGCAGAGGGATGGGGGTCCGGCACGAGACCCAGTACTTC. Translating it yields CASRGMGVRHETQYF. Supplemented by reference TRBV11-2 and TRBJ2-5, the full variable domain reads EAGVAQSPRYKIIEKRQSVAFWCNPISGHATLYWYQQILGQGPKLLIQFQNNGVVDDSQLPKDRFSAERLKGVDSTLKIQPAKLEDSAVYLCASRGMGVRHETQYFGPGTRLLVL.

This chain connects TRBV5-1 to TRBJ1-2, with D hard to call. Deletions cut 0 bases from V and 10 bases from J, with 19 bases between. The CDR3 is 15 amino acids. Germline V gene lookup returns CDR1 SGHRS and CDR2 YFSETQ. This CDR3 reads CASSLATPAADYYTF. The CDR3 region has the DNA TGCGCCAGCAGCTTGGCAACCCCCGCCGCAGACTACTACACCTTC.

The chain couples TRBV18 to TRBJ2-2; D ambiguous. The V and J ends lost 4 bases and 0 bases respectively, with 12 bases between them. From germline, CDR1 is KGHSH and CDR2 LQKENI. There are 16 residues in the CDR3. For the CDR3, the DNA is TGTGCCAGCTCACGCCGCGACTGGTCGAACACCGGGGAGCTGTTTTTT. Protein product: CASSRRDWSNTGELFF.

This chain joins TRBV7-9 and TRBJ2-5, with D possibly being TRBD2 (6 bases). This CDR3 contains 13 residues. Germline CDR1 and CDR2: SEHNR and FQNEAQ (reference sequence). The V and J ends lost 8 bases and 5 bases respectively, with 15 bases between them. Here the CDR3 reads CASSLGLAETQYF. CDR3 nucleotides: TGTGCCAGCTCCTTGGGACTTGCGGAGACCCAGTACTTC.

Here the CDR3 DNA reads TGTGCCAGCAGCTTGGTAGATGAAAAACTGTTTTTT. Its protein is CASSLVDEKLFF. The chain carries TRBV5-4 and TRBJ1-4; unclear D gene. V lost 0 bases and J lost 6, with 3 bases in between. This CDR3 has 12 amino acids. Looked up from germline, CDR1 is SGHNT and CDR2 is YYREEE (reference sequence).

The V gene is TRBV28, the J gene TRBJ1-1; D unresolved. Germline V CDR1 and CDR2: MDHEN, SYDVKM. The CDR3 loop spans 14 amino acids. Trimming cost V 6 bases and J 1 base, with 12 bases left between them. The CDR3 DNA sequence: TGTGCCAGCAGGAAAAGACACCCGAACACTGAAGCTTTCTTT. Its protein product is CASRKRHPNTEAFF. Drawing the rest from reference TRBV28 and TRBJ1-1, the complete variable domain is DVKVTQSSRYLVKRTGEKVFLECVQDMDHENMFWYRQDPGLGLRLIYFSYDVKMKEKGDIPEGYSVSREKKERFSLILESASTNQTSMYLCASRKRHPNTEAFFGQGTRLTVV.

This chain connects TRBV6-5 to TRBJ2-4, with 7 bases identical to TRBD1. J lost 12 bases, V lost 4 bases, and 9 bases had no gene match. This CDR3 is 13 amino acids long. Germline assignment: CDR1 MNHEY and CDR2 SVGAGI. The CDR3 is CASSLNRGSGQYF. The CDR3 DNA follows: TGTGCCAGCAGTTTGAACAGGGGATCGGGTCAGTACTTC.

The V call is TRBV19, the J call TRBJ1-2, with a possible D match to TRBD1 (5 bases). The V gene lost 4 bases and the J gene lost 7 bases, with 16 bases spanning the gap. The CDR3 is 14 amino acids. The germline gives CDR1 LNHDA, CDR2 SQIVND (reference sequence). The CDR3 sequence: CASSSPAARAGYTF. CDR3 nucleotides: TGTGCCAGTAGTAGCCCCGCGGCCAGGGCTGGCTACACCTTC.

The rearrangement joins TRBV27 to TRBJ2-1, with D possibly called TRBD1 or TRBD2 (5 bases each). The CDR3 length is 12 residues. Between the trimmed V and J ends, which lost 8 bases and 0 bases, there was a span of 5 bases. CDR1 is MNHEY and CDR2 is SMNVEV in the germline V gene (reference sequence). CDR3 sequence: CASGTSYNEQFF. DNA of the CDR3: TGTGCCAGCGGGACCTCCTACAATGAGCAGTTCTTC.

The chain has TRBV7-2 and TRBJ2-5; 10 nucleotides match TRBD2. The CDR3 loop spans 16 amino acids. The trim removed 5 bases at V and 2 bases at J, leaving 8 bases unmatched. Germline CDR1 is SGHTA and CDR2 is FQGNSA. The CDR3 here is CASSPRTAGGQETQYF. The CDR3 region has the DNA TGTGCCAGCAGCCCGAGGACAGCGGGGGGGCAAGAGACCCAGTACTTC. Full variable domain (remainder filled in from reference TRBV7-2 and TRBJ2-5): GAGVSQSPSNKVTEKGKDVELRCDPISGHTALYWYRQSLGQGLEFLIYFQGNSAPDKSGLPSDRFSAERTGGSVSTLTIQRTQQEDSAVYLCASSPRTAGGQETQYFGPGTRLLVL.

On this clone: Other DNA sequences in this specimen translate into the identical CDR3. This chain joins TRBV7-9 and TRBJ2-1; D uncertain. Germline V gene sequence: CDR1 SEHNR, CDR2 FQNEAQ (reference sequence). CDR3 length: 12 amino acids. V was cut by 5 bases and J by 1 base, with 3 bases left in between. The CDR3 is CASSRSYNEQFF. The CDR3 coding sequence is TGTGCCAGCAGCCGATCCTACAATGAGCAGTTCTTC.

CDR3 in amino acids: CASRSGTRGTDTQYF. The CDR3, as DNA: TGCGCCAGCAGGTCCGGGACTAGGGGCACAGATACGCAGTATTTT. The J gene is TRBJ2-3, the V gene TRBV5-1; 8 bases match TRBD2. The junction had 6 bases not matched to a gene; V was cut back by 5 bases and J by 1 base. The CDR3 length is 15 residues. Germline V gene sequence: CDR1 SGHRS, CDR2 YFSETQ.

The chain uses TRBV28 and TRBJ1-1; D unresolved. Germline V gene sequence: CDR1 MDHEN, CDR2 SYDVKM. Trimming stripped 9 bases from V and 1 base from J, with 9 bases between. The CDR3 runs 12 residues. The CDR3 here is CASSAGNTEAFF. For the CDR3, the DNA is TGTGCCAGTTCCGCGGGGAACACTGAAGCTTTCTTT.

The J gene is TRBJ2-5, the V gene TRBV4-1, with D uncertain. Trimming stripped 0 bases from V and 7 bases from J, with 9 bases between. There are 13 residues in the CDR3. Germline lookup yields CDR1 MGHRA and CDR2 YSYEKL. The CDR3 spells CASSQEGSPTQYF. CDR3 bases: TGCGCCAGCAGCCAAGAGGGCAGTCCGACCCAGTACTTC.